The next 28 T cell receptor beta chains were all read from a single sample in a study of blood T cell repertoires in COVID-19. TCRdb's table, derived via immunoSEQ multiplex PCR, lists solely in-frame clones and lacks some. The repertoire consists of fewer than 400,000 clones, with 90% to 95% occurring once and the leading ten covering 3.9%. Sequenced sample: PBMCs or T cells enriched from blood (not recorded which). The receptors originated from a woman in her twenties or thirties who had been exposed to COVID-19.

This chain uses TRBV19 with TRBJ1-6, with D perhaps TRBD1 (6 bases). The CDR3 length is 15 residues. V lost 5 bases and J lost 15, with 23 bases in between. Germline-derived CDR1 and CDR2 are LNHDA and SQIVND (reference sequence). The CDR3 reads CASSPLRGDKGVLHF. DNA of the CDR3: TGTGCCAGTAGTCCCCTGCGGGGGGACAAAGGGGTCCTCCACTTT.

This CDR3 reads CASSQDLAQETQYF. CDR3 bases: TGTGCCAGCAGCCAAGATTTGGCCCAAGAGACCCAGTACTTC. This chain links TRBV4-2 with TRBJ2-5; D unresolved. Germline loops: CDR1 LGHNA, CDR2 YNFKEQ. This CDR3 contains 14 residues. The V end lost 0 bases, the J end lost 1 base, and 6 bases lay between the germline ends.

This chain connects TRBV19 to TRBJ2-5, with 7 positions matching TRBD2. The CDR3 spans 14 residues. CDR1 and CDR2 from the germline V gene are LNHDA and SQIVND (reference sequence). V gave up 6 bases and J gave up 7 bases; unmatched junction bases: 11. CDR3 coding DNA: TGTGCCAGTAGAAGGACTAGTGGGTTTAGGACCCAGTACTTC. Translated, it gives CASRRTSGFRTQYF.

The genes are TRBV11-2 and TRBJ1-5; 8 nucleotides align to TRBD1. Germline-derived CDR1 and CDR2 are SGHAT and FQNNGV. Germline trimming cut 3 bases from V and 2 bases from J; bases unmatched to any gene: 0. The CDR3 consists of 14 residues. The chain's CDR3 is CASSLGQGNQPQHF. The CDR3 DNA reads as TGTGCCAGCAGCTTGGGACAGGGCAATCAGCCCCAGCATTTT.

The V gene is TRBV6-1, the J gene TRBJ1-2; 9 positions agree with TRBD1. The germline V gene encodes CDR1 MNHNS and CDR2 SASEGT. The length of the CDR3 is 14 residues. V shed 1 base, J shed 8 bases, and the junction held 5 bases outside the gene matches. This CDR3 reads CASSEGGQGWGYTF. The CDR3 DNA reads TGTGCCAGCAGTGAAGGGGGACAGGGCTGGGGCTACACCTTC.

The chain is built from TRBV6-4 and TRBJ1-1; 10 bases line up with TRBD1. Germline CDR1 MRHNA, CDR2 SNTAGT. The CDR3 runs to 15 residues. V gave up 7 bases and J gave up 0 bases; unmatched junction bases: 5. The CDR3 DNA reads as TGTGCCAGCACCCCGGGACAGGGGATGAACACTGAAGCTTTCTTT. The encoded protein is CASTPGQGMNTEAFF.

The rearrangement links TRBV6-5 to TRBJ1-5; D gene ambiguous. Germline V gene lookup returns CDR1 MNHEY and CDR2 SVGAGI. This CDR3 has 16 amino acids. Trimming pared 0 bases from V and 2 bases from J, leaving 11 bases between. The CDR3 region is CASSYSRASRNQPQHF. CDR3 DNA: TGTGCCAGCAGTTACTCGAGAGCATCTCGCAATCAGCCCCAGCATTTT.

CDR3 amino acids: CASSLAGILSEGYTF. The CDR3 DNA reads as TGCGCCAGCAGCTTGGCCGGGATCCTTTCTGAGGGCTACACCTTC. The V and J genes are TRBV5-1 and TRBJ1-2; D unresolved. Deletions cut 0 bases from V and 8 bases from J, with 17 bases between. The CDR3 totals 15 residues. The germline gives CDR1 SGHRS, CDR2 YFSETQ.

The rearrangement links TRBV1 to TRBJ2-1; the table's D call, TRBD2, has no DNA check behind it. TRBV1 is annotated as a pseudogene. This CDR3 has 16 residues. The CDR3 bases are TGCACCAGCAGCAGGAGGTGGGTGAGCTCCTACAATGAGCAGTTCTTC. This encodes CTSSRRWVSSYNEQFF.

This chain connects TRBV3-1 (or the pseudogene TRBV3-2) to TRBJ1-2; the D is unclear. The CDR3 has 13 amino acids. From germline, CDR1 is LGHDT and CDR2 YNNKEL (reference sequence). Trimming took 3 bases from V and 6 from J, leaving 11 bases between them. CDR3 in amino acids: CASSHPEAHGYTF. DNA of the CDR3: TGTGCCAGCAGCCATCCGGAGGCTCATGGCTACACCTTC.

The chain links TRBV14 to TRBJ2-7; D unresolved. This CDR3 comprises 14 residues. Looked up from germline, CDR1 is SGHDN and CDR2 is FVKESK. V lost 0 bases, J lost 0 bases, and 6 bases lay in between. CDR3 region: CASSQDRSSYEQYF. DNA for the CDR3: TGTGCCAGCAGCCAAGATCGTAGCTCCTACGAGCAGTACTTC.

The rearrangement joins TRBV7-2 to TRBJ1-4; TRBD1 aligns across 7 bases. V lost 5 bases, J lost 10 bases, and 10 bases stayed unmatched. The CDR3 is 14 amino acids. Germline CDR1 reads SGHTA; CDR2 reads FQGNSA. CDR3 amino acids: CASSLTGTDVKLFF. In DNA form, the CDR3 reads TGTGCCAGCAGCCTGACCGGGACAGACGTAAAACTGTTTTTT. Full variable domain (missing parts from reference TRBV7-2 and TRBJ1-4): GAGVSQSPSNKVTEKGKDVELRCDPISGHTALYWYRQSLGQGLEFLIYFQGNSAPDKSGLPSDRFSAERTGGSVSTLTIQRTQQEDSAVYLCASSLTGTDVKLFFGSGTQLSVL.

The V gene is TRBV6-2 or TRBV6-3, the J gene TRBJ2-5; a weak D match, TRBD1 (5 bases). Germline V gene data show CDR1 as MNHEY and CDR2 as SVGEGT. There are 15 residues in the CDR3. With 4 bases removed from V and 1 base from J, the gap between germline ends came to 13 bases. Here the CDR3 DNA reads TGTGCCAGCAGTTCCACCCGACAGCGCCAAGAGACCCAGTACTTC. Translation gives CASSSTRQRQETQYF.

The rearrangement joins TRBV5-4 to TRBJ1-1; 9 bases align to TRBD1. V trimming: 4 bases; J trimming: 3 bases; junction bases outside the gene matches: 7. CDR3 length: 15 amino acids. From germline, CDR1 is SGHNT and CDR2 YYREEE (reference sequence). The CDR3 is CASSRNRGQYTEAFF. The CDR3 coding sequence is TGTGCCAGCAGCAGAAACAGGGGGCAGTACACTGAAGCTTTCTTT.

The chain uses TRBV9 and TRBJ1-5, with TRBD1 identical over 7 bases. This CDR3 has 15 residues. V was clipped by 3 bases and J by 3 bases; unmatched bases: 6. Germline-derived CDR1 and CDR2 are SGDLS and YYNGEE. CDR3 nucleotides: TGTGCCAGCAGCGCTGACGACAGGGACAATCAGCCCCAGCATTTT. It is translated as CASSADDRDNQPQHF.

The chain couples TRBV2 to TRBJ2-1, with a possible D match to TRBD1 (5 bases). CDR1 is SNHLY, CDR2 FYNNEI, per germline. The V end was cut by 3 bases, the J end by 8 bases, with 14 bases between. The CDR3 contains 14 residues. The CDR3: CASSDQGETYEQFF. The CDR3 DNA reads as TGTGCCAGCAGTGATCAGGGCGAGACTTATGAGCAGTTCTTC.

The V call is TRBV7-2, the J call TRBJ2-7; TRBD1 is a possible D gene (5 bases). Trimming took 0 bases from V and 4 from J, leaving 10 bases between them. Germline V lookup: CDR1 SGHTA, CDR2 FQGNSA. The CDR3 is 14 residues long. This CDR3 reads CASSLALRGYEQYF. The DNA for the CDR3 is TGTGCCAGCAGCTTAGCGCTTAGGGGTTACGAGCAGTACTTC.

Here the CDR3 reads CASSFQVMNTEAFF. Here the CDR3 DNA reads TGTGCCAGCAGCTTTCAGGTCATGAACACTGAAGCTTTCTTT. The genes are TRBV5-6 and TRBJ1-1, with no clear D. Deletions cut 2 bases from V and 0 bases from J, with 8 bases between. Per germline, CDR1 SGHDT and CDR2 YYEEEE. The CDR3 runs to 14 residues.

CDR3 sequence: CASSLNSRGDRTYEQYF. As DNA, the CDR3 is TGTGCCAGCAGTTTAAATAGTCGTGGGGACAGAACCTACGAGCAGTACTTC. The V and J genes are TRBV27 and TRBJ2-7; 7 bases match TRBD1. This CDR3 region has 17 residues. V trimming: 2 bases; J trimming: 2 bases; junction bases outside the gene matches: 12. Germline V CDR1 and CDR2: MNHEY, SMNVEV (reference sequence).

The CDR3: CASSQGAQSHYGYTF. The DNA of the CDR3 is TGCGCCAGCAGCCAAGGAGCGCAGAGCCACTATGGCTACACCTTC. V gene TRBV4-3 combines with J gene TRBJ1-2; no definite D call. Germline CDR1 reads LGHNA; CDR2 reads YSLEER. V lost 1 base and J 3 bases, leaving 12 bases between the germline ends. The CDR3 sequence is 15 residues long.

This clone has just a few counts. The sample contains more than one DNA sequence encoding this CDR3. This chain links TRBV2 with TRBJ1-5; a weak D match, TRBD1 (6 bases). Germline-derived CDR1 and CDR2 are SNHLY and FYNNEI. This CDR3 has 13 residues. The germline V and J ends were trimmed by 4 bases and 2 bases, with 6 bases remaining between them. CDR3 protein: CASSGTGNQPQHF. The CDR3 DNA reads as TGTGCCAGCAGTGGGACAGGCAATCAGCCCCAGCATTTT. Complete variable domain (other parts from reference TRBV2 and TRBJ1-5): EPEVTQTPSHQVTQMGQEVILRCVPISNHLYFYWYRQILGQKVEFLVSFYNNEISEKSEIFDDQFSVERPDGSNFTLKIRSTKLEDSAMYFCASSGTGNQPQHFGDGTRLSIL.

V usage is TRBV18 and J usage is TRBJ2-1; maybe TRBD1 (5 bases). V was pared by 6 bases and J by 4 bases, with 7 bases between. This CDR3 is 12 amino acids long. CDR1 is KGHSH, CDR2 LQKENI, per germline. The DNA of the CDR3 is TGTGCCAGCTCGACAGAGTACAATGAGCAGTTCTTC. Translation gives CASSTEYNEQFF.

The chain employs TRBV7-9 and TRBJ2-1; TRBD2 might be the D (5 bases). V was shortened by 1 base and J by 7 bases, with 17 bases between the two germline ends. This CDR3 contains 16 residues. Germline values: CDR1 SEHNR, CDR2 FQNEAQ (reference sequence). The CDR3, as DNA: TGTGCCAGCAGCTTAGGCACATCACGCCCGGGGAATGAGCAGTTCTTC. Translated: CASSLGTSRPGNEQFF.

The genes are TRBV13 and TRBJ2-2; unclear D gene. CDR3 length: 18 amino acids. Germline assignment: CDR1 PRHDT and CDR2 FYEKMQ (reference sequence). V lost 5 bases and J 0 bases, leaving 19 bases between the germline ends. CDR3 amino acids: CASSAPLRSNTNTGELFF. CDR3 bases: TGTGCCAGCAGCGCCCCTCTACGAAGCAATACGAACACCGGGGAGCTGTTTTTT.

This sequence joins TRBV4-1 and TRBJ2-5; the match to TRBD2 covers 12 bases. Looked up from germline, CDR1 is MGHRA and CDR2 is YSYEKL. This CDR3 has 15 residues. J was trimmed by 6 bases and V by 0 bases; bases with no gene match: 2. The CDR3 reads CASSQDRTSGKTQYF. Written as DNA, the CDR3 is TGCGCCAGCAGCCAAGATAGGACTAGCGGGAAGACCCAGTACTTC.

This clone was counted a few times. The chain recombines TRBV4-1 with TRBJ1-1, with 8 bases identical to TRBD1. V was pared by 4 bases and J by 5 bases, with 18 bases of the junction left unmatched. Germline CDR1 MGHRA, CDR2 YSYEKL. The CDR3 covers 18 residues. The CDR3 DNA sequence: TGCGCCAGCAGCCGGAACCCGGCCTCCAGACAGGGGCGGACTGAAGCTTTCTTT. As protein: CASSRNPASRQGRTEAFF.

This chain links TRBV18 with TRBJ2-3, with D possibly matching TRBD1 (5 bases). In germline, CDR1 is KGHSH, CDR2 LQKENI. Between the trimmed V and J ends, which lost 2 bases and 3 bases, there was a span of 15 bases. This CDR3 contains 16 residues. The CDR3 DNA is TGTGCCAGCTCACCAGTGGCGGAGACAGAAACAGATACGCAGTATTTT. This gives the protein CASSPVAETETDTQYF.

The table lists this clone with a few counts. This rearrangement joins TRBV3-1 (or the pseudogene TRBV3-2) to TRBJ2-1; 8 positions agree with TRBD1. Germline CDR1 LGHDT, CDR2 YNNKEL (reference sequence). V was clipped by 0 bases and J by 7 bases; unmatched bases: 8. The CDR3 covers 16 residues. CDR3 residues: CASSQDVGTGGNEQFF. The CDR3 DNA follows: TGTGCCAGCAGCCAAGATGTCGGGACAGGTGGGAATGAGCAGTTCTTC.